What follows is one TCR beta chain and its context. The antigen remains unidentified. This sample was taken from a study of shared clonotypes between healthy human individuals. Study details: Each donor's CD8 memory used one plate, CD8 naive two, each CD4 subset three.

The CDR3 spans 14 residues. Germline lookup yields CDR1 SGDLS and CDR2 YYNGEE. V shed 5 bases and J 2 bases; nucleotides not matched to a gene: 3. Findings of the study overall: Read depth was anticipated to influence clonotype sharing among donors.

Profiled with immunoSEQ multiplex PCR; TCRdb holds only in-frame clones, not every one. This sample has roughly 1 million clones, with roughly 80% found just once. Sequencing was performed on memory CD4+ T cells sorted from blood. The subset is: CD45RA-negative fraction. The TCR originated in a man younger than 35 in good health. V and J are TRBV9 and TRBJ1-3, with TRBD1 identical over 8 bases. In DNA form, the CDR3 reads TGTGCCAGCAGTCGACAGGGGACTGGAAACACCATATATTTT. Its translation: CASSRQGTGNTIYF. The full variable domain, with the rest looked up from reference TRBV9 and TRBJ1-3, is DSGVTQTPKHLITATGQRVTLRCSPRSGDLSVYWYQQSLDQGLQFLIQYYNGEERAKGNILERFSAQQFPDLHSELNLSSLELGDSALYFCASSRQGTGNTIYFGEGSWLTVV.